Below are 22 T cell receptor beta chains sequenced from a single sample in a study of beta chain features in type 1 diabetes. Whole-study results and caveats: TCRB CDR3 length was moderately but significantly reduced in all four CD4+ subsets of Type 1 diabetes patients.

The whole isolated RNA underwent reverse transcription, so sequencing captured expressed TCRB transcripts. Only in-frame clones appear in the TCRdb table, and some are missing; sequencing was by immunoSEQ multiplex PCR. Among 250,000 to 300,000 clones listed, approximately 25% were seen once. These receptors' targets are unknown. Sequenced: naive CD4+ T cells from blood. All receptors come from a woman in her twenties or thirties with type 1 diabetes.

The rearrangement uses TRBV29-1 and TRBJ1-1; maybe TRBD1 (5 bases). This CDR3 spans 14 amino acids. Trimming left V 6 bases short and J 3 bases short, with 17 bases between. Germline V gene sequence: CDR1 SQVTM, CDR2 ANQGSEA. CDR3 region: CSVALRVGDTEAFF. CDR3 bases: TGCAGCGTAGCTCTCAGGGTAGGGGACACTGAAGCTTTCTTT.

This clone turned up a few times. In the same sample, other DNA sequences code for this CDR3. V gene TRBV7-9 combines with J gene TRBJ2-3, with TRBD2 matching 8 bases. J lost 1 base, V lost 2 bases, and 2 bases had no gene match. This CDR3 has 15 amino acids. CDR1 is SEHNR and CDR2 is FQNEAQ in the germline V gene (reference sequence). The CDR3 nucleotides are TGTGCCAGCAGCTTACTAGCGGGTGGCACAGATACGCAGTATTTT. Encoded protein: CASSLLAGGTDTQYF. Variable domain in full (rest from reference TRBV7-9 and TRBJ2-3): DTGVSQNPRHKITKRGQNVTFRCDPISEHNRLYWYRQTLGQGPEFLTYFQNEAQLEKSRLLSDRFSAERPKGSFSTLEIQRTEQGDSAMYLCASSLLAGGTDTQYFGPGTRLTVL.

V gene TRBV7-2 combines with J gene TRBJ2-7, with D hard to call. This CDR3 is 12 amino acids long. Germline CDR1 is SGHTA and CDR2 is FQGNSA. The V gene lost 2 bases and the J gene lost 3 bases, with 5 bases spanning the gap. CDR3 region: CASSLTDYEQYF. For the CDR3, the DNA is TGTGCCAGCAGCTTAACTGACTACGAGCAGTACTTC.

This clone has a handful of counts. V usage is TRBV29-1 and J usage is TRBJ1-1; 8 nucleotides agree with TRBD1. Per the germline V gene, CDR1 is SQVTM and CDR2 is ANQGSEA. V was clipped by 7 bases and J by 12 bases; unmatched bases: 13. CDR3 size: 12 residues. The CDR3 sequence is CSARTGPIQTFF. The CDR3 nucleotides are TGCAGCGCCAGGACAGGGCCGATTCAAACTTTCTTT. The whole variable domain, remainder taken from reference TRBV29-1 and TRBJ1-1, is SAVISQKPSRDICQRGTSLTIQCQVDSQVTMMFWYRQQPGQSLTLIATANQGSEATYESGFVIDKFPISRPNLTFSTLTVSNMSPEDSSIYLCSARTGPIQTFFGQGTRLTVV.

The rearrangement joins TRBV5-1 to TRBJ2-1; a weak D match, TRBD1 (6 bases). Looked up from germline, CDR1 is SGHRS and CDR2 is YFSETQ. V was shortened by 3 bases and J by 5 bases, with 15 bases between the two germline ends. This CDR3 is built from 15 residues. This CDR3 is CASSWGQPDDNEQFF. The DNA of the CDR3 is TGCGCCAGCAGCTGGGGACAACCGGACGACAATGAGCAGTTCTTC.

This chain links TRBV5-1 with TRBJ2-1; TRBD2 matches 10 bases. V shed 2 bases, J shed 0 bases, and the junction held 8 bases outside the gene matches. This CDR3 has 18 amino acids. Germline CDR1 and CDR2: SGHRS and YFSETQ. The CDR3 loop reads CASSFGTSAKSSYNEQFF. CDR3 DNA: TGCGCCAGCAGCTTTGGGACTAGCGCGAAGAGCTCCTACAATGAGCAGTTCTTC. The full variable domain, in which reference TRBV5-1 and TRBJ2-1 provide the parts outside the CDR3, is KAGVTQTPRYLIKTRGQQVTLSCSPISGHRSVSWYQQTPGQGLQFLFEYFSETQRNKGNFPGRFSGRQFSNSRSEMNVSTLELGDSALYLCASSFGTSAKSSYNEQFFGPGTRLTVL.

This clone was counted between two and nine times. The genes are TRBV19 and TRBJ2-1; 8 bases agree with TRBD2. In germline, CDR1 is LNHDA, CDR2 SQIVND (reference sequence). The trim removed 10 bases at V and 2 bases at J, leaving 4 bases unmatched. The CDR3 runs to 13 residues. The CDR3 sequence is CATREGPYNEQFF. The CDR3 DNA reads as TGTGCCACCCGGGAGGGCCCCTACAATGAGCAGTTCTTC.

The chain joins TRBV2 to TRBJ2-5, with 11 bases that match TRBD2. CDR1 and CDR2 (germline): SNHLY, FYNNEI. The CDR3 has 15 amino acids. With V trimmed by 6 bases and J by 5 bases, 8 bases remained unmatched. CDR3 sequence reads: CASSYTSGSGETQYF. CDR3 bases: TGTGCCAGCAGCTATACTAGCGGGAGCGGGGAGACCCAGTACTTC.

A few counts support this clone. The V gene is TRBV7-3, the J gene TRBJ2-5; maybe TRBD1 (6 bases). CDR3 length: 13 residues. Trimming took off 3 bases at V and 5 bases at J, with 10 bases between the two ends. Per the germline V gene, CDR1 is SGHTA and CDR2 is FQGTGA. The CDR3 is CASSFDQGETQYF. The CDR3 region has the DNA TGTGCCAGCAGCTTTGATCAGGGGGAGACCCAGTACTTC.

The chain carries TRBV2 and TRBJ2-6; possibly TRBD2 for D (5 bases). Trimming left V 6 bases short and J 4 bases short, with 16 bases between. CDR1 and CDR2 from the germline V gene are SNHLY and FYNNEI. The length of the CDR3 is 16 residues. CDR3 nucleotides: TGTGCCAGCAGCGACCGCCTAGCACCCGGGGCCAACGTCCTGACTTTC. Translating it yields CASSDRLAPGANVLTF.

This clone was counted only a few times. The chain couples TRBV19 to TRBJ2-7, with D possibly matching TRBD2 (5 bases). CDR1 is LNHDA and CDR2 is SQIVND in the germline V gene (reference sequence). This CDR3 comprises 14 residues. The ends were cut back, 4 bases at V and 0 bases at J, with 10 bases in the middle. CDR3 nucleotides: TGTGCCAGTAGTACAATAGCGATCTCCTACGAGCAGTACTTC. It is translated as CASSTIAISYEQYF.

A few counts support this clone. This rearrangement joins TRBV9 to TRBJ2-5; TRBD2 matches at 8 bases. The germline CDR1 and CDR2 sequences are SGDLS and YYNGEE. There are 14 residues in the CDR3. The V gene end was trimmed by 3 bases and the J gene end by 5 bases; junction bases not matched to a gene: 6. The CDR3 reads CASSGRAGVETQYF. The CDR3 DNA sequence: TGTGCCAGCAGCGGCCGAGCGGGAGTTGAGACCCAGTACTTC.

For the CDR3, the DNA is TGTGCCAGCAGCGTAGCAGGGGGCTGGTCCACTGAAGCTTTCTTT. It specifies CASSVAGGWSTEAFF. This sequence joins TRBV9 and TRBJ1-1; the match to TRBD1 covers 8 bases. Losses at the gene ends were 0 bases for V and 4 bases for J; bases not matched to a gene: 5. Germline V gives CDR1 SGDLS, CDR2 YYNGEE. The CDR3 contains 15 residues.

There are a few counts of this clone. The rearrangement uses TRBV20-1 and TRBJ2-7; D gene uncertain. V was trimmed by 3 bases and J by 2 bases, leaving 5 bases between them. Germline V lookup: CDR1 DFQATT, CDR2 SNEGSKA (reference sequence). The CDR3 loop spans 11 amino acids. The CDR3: CSASAPYEQYF. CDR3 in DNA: TGCAGTGCTAGTGCGCCCTACGAGCAGTACTTC.

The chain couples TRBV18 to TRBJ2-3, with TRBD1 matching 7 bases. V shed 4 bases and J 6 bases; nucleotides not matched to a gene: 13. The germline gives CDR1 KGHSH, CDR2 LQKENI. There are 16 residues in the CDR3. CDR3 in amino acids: CASSQTTGLALDTQYF. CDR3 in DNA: TGTGCCAGCTCACAGACGACAGGGCTAGCATTGGATACGCAGTATTTT. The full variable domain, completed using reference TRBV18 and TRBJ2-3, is NAGVMQNPRHLVRRRGQEARLRCSPMKGHSHVYWYRQLPEEGLKFMVYLQKENIIDESGMPKERFSAEFPKEGPSILRIQQVVRGDSAAYFCASSQTTGLALDTQYFGPGTRLTVL.

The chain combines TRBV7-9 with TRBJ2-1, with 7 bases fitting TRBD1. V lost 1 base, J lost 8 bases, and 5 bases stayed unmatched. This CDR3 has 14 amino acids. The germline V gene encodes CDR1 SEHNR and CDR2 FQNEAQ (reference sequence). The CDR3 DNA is TGTGCCAGCAGCTTAGGACAGGGAATTTATGAGCAGTTCTTC. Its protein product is CASSLGQGIYEQFF.

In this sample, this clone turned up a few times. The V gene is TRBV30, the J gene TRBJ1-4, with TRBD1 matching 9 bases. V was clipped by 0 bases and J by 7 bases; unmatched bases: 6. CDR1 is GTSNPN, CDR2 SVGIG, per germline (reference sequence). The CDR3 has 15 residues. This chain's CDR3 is CAWSVWGQGVEKLFF. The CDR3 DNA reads TGTGCCTGGAGTGTATGGGGACAGGGAGTTGAAAAACTGTTTTTT.

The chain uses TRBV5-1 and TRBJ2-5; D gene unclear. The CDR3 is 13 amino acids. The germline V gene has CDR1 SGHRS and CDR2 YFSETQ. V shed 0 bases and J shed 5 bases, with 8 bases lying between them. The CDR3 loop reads CASSLGLHETQYF. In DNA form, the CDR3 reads TGCGCCAGCAGCTTGGGACTCCATGAGACCCAGTACTTC.

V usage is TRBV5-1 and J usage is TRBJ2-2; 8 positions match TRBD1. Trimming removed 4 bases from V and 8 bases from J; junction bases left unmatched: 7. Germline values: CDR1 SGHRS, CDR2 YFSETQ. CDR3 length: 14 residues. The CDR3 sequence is CASSAGQGIGELFF. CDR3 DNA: TGCGCCAGCAGCGCTGGACAGGGAATAGGGGAGCTGTTTTTT.

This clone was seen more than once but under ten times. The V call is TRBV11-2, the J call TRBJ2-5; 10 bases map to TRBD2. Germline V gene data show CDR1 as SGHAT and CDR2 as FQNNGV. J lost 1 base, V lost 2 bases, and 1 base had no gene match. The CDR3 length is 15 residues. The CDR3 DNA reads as TGTGCCAGCAGCTTACTAGCGGGGGCCCAAGAGACCCAGTACTTC. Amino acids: CASSLLAGAQETQYF.

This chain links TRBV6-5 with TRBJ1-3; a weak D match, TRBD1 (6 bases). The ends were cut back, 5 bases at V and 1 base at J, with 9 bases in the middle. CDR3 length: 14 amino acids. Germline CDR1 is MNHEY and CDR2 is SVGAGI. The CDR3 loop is CASSRQDSGNTIYF. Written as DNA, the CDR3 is TGTGCCAGCAGTAGACAGGATTCTGGAAACACCATATATTTT.

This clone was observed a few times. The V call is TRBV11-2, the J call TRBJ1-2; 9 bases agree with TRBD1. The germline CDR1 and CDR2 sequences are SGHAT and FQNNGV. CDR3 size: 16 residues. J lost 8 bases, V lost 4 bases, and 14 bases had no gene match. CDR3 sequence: CASSSIRDRVEKGYTF. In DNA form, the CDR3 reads TGTGCCAGCAGCTCAATCCGGGACAGGGTCGAAAAGGGCTACACCTTC.